Following are 16 T cell receptor beta chains from one sample sequenced in a study of cytomegalovirus exposure and HLA in healthy donors. The PCR contained 60 Vbeta and 13 Jbeta primers. The protocol was immunoSEQ multiplex PCR, while the TCRdb copy is restricted to in-frame clones and leaves out a portion. The data contain more than 45,000 clones, around four fifths of them seen just once; the ten biggest clones take up 1.5% to 2%. Material: PBMCs. These receptors came from a man younger than 40 in good health and CMV-seronegative.

The chain employs TRBV10-3 and TRBJ2-6, with TRBD1 as a possible D gene (6 bases). The germline CDR1 and CDR2 sequences are ENHRY and SYGVKD. CDR3 length: 17 residues. V shed 8 bases and J shed 0 bases, with 17 bases lying between them. Here the CDR3 reads CAISQGIIASGANVLTF. As DNA, the CDR3 is TGTGCCATCTCACAGGGCATCATCGCCTCTGGGGCCAACGTCCTGACTTTC.

This chain uses TRBV7-3 with TRBJ2-3; 7 bases are a match to TRBD1. V dropped 5 bases and J dropped 1; count of bases not matched to a gene: 9. Germline V gene sequence: CDR1 SGHTA, CDR2 FQGTGA. The CDR3 contains 16 residues. CDR3 nucleotide sequence: TGTGCCAGCAGCCTTCTTGGACAGGTGGGCACAGATACGCAGTATTTT. It codes for CASSLLGQVGTDTQYF.

The V call is TRBV2, the J call TRBJ2-5; 16 bases align to TRBD2. Germline values: CDR1 SNHLY, CDR2 FYNNEI. The CDR3 sequence is 18 residues long. The junction had 9 bases not matched to a gene; V was cut back by 6 bases and J by 2 bases. CDR3 region: CASRRVGLAGGNQETQYF. The CDR3 coding sequence is TGTGCCAGCAGGAGAGTGGGACTAGCGGGGGGGAATCAAGAGACCCAGTACTTC.

This clone has more than one count but fewer than ten. The chain joins TRBV7-2 to TRBJ2-1; D unclear. V lost 4 bases and J lost 4, with 5 bases in between. Germline values: CDR1 SGHTA, CDR2 FQGNSA. There are 12 residues in the CDR3. The CDR3 nucleotides read TGTGCCAGCAGCTCCCGTTACAATGAGCAGTTCTTC. This encodes CASSSRYNEQFF.

The V call is TRBV7-6, the J call TRBJ2-2; 9 bases map to TRBD2. CDR1 is SGHVS, CDR2 FNYEAQ, per germline. This CDR3 comprises 16 residues. Trimming took 5 bases from V and 6 from J; bases not matched to a gene: 10. In nucleotides, the CDR3 is TGTGCCAGCAGCCGCGGACTAGCGACCGAGGCCGGGGAGCTGTTTTTT. Translated: CASSRGLATEAGELFF.

The table lists this clone with a few counts. The chain recombines TRBV11-1 with TRBJ2-1; no clear D. Germline loops: CDR1 SGHAT, CDR2 FQDESV (reference sequence). The CDR3 length is 15 residues. Trimming removed 4 bases at V and 3 bases at J, with 13 bases between. CDR3 in amino acids: CASSSFFSVYNEQFF. The CDR3, as DNA: TGTGCCAGCAGCTCTTTCTTCAGCGTCTACAATGAGCAGTTCTTC.

This chain connects TRBV11-2 to TRBJ1-1, with D perhaps matching TRBD1 (6 bases). The CDR3 is 15 amino acids. Germline loops: CDR1 SGHAT, CDR2 FQNNGV. Between the trimmed V and J ends, which lost 5 bases and 5 bases, there was a span of 18 bases. The DNA for the CDR3 is TGTGCCAGCAGCCCCCGGACAGTTACGAGTACTGAAGCTTTCTTT. Translating gives CASSPRTVTSTEAFF.

This chain connects TRBV5-1 to TRBJ2-7; 9 bases agree with TRBD1. The CDR3 contains 17 residues. From germline, CDR1 is SGHRS and CDR2 YFSETQ. The V gene end was trimmed by 0 bases and the J gene end by 6 bases; junction bases not matched to a gene: 13. The DNA for the CDR3 is TGCGCCAGCAGCTTGGTAAATTCTGGGACAGGGACTTCCGAGCAGTACTTC. Its protein product is CASSLVNSGTGTSEQYF.

The chain carries TRBV7-6 and TRBJ2-1; TRBD2 agrees at 9 bases. V lost 1 base to trimming and J lost 3 bases; unmatched junction nucleotides: 19. CDR1 SGHVS and CDR2 FNYEAQ come from the germline V gene. The CDR3 spans 21 residues. The CDR3 loop is CASSLEPLLAGLGSGYNEQFF. CDR3 in DNA: TGTGCCAGCAGCTTAGAACCCCTTCTAGCGGGGTTGGGTTCAGGCTACAATGAGCAGTTCTTC.

The CDR3 DNA sequence: TGTGCCAGCTCACCACAGAAAGAGGAGCAGTACTTC. This codes for CASSPQKEEQYF. This sequence joins TRBV18 and TRBJ2-7; D is uncertain. V dropped 1 base and J dropped 7 bases, with 8 bases sitting between them. Germline V CDR1 and CDR2: KGHSH, LQKENI. The CDR3 has 12 residues.

This sequence joins TRBV14 and TRBJ2-7; the D is unclear. CDR1 and CDR2 from the germline V gene are SGHDN and FVKESK. The V gene lost 0 bases and the J gene lost 0 bases, with 9 bases spanning the gap. This CDR3 comprises 15 residues. CDR3 DNA sequence: TGTGCCAGCAGCCAAGATGCCGCGAGCTCCTACGAGCAGTACTTC. This translates into CASSQDAASSYEQYF.

The chain has TRBV7-9 and TRBJ1-5; TRBD1 aligns across 7 bases. The germline CDR1 and CDR2 sequences are SEHNR and FQNEAQ (reference sequence). J was trimmed by 3 bases and V by 5 bases; bases with no gene match: 7. The CDR3 totals 15 residues. The CDR3 protein is CASSRDSGVNQPQHF. In nucleotides, the CDR3 is TGTGCCAGCAGCCGGGACAGTGGGGTCAATCAGCCCCAGCATTTT.

DNA for the CDR3: TGTGCCAGCAGTGATGCGTGGGGAAGGGGAAACATTCAGTACTTC. The encoded protein is CASSDAWGRGNIQYF. J is TRBJ2-4 and V is TRBV6-1; possible D gene TRBD1, 5 bases. The CDR3 has 15 residues. Trimming stripped 3 bases from V and 6 bases from J, with 15 bases between. In germline, CDR1 is MNHNS, CDR2 SASEGT.

The chain recombines TRBV30 with TRBJ1-6; 9 nucleotides align to TRBD1. Trimming took 6 bases from V and 7 from J; bases not matched to a gene: 4. The length of the CDR3 is 13 residues. Germline CDR1 GTSNPN, CDR2 SVGIG (reference sequence). DNA of the CDR3: TGTGCCTGCTCTGGACAGGGGAATTCACCCCTCCACTTT. Its protein product is CACSGQGNSPLHF.

The chain employs TRBV30 and TRBJ1-6; TRBD1 agrees at 7 bases. V lost 5 bases, J lost 7 bases, and 5 bases stayed unmatched. Germline V gene sequence: CDR1 GTSNPN, CDR2 SVGIG (reference sequence). This CDR3 region has 13 residues. CDR3 in DNA: TGTGCCTGGGGGGGACAGTCAAATTCACCCCTCCACTTT. Translating gives CAWGGQSNSPLHF.

The chain carries TRBV4-1 and TRBJ1-6; no clear D. This CDR3 spans 16 amino acids. V was trimmed by 1 base and J by 5 bases, leaving 12 bases between them. Germline V gene sequence: CDR1 MGHRA, CDR2 YSYEKL. The CDR3 sequence: CASSQGVGLDNSPLHF. Here the CDR3 DNA reads TGCGCCAGCAGCCAAGGGGTGGGCTTGGATAATTCACCCCTCCACTTT.